Included here is one T cell receptor (beta chain) sequence, with context. This entry belongs to a study of Ad26.COV2.S vaccination and SARS-CoV-2 variants. As for treatment: around 19 received Ad26.COV2.S at low or high dose, single or two shots; several received placebo; per-sample allocation not given. Day 63 following the first vaccine or placebo injection was when the samples were taken. The J segment lost 5 bases and the V segment lost 2 bases, leaving 5 bases of the junction unmatched. The CDR3 consists of 17 residues. Germline V lookup: CDR1 KGHSH, CDR2 LQKENI. Only in-frame clones appear in the TCRdb table, and some are missing; sequencing was by immunoSEQ multiplex PCR. In the table there are around 350,000 clones, roughly 85% of which are singletons.

The chain recombines TRBV18 with TRBJ2-5, with 16 bases matching TRBD2. The source material was peripheral blood, sampled in a trial of Ad26.COV2.S vaccine versus placebo. This sequence originates from a person aged 18-60 years who received the Ad26.COV2.S COVID-19 vaccine or a placebo. This CDR3 reads CASSPGTSGRAWETQYF. The CDR3 DNA reads TGTGCCAGCTCACCAGGGACTAGCGGGAGGGCCTGGGAGACCCAGTACTTC.